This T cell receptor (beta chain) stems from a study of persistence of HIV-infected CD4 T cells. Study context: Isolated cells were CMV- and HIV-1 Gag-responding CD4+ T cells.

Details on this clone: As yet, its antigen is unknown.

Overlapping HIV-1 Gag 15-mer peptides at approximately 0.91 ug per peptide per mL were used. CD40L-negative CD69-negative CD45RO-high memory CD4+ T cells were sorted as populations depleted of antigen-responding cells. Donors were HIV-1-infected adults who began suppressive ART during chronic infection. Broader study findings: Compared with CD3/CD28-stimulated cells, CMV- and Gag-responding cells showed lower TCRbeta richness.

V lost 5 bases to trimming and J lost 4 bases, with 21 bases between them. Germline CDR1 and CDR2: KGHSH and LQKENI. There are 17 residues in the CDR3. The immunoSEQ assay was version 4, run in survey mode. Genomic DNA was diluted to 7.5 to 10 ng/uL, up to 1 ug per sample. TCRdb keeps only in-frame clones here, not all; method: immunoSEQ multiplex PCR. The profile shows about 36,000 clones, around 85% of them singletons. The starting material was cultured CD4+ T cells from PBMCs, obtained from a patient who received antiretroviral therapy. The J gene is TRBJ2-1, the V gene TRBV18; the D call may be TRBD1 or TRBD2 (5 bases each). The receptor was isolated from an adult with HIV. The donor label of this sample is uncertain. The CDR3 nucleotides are TGTGCCAGCTCATCTTTCAGGACACCCCGAGGGTACAATGAGCAGTTCTTC. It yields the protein CASSSFRTPRGYNEQFF.